These 8 T cell receptor beta chains originate from one sample sequenced in a study of T cell clones after liver transplantation. Using immunoSEQ multiplex PCR, the repertoire was profiled, and TCRdb retains in-frame clones only, with some absent. The profile shows about 6,200 clones, about 80% of them singletons. Sequences were derived from CD8+ T cells from blood, sampled approximately 3.5 years after liver transplant. The receptors were sampled from a human patient who received a liver transplant. Some of the T cells may derive from the graft donor.

The chain recombines TRBV27 with TRBJ2-7; D remains ambiguous. In germline, CDR1 is MNHEY, CDR2 SMNVEV (reference sequence). Trimming cost V 2 bases and J 7 bases, with 9 bases left between them. This CDR3 has 12 residues. The CDR3 reads CASSLILGEQYF. The CDR3 nucleotides read TGTGCCAGCAGTTTAATCTTGGGGGAGCAGTACTTC.

This clone was seen once. The chain combines TRBV15 with TRBJ2-7, with 9 bases matching TRBD1. The CDR3 sequence is 15 residues long. The ends lost 3 bases at V and 2 bases at J; junction bases unmatched: 5. Germline V gene sequence: CDR1 LNHNV, CDR2 YYDKDF (reference sequence). This chain's CDR3 is CATSSRTGAAYEQYF. The CDR3 DNA follows: TGTGCCACCAGCAGCCGGACAGGGGCCGCCTACGAGCAGTACTTC.

The V gene is TRBV19, the J gene TRBJ2-1; D is unclear. The CDR3 is 14 residues long. Trimming shortened V by 3 bases and J by 7 bases, and 13 bases separated the two germline ends. CDR1 LNHDA and CDR2 SQIVND come from the germline V gene (reference sequence). The CDR3 region has the DNA TGTGCCAGTAGTATGGCTCGACCGTCGAATGAGCAGTTCTTC. Protein: CASSMARPSNEQFF.

The chain uses TRBV4-3 and TRBJ2-7, with 7 bases identical to TRBD1. The CDR3 runs to 18 residues. The ends lost 0 bases at V and 0 bases at J; junction bases unmatched: 11. The V gene's germline CDR1 is LGHNA and CDR2 YSLEER. CDR3 in amino acids: CASSQEPLTGESSYEQYF. Here the CDR3 DNA reads TGCGCCAGCAGCCAAGAACCCCTCACAGGGGAGAGCTCCTACGAGCAGTACTTC.

The CDR3 sequence: CASSFTESYEQYF. CDR3 DNA sequence: TGTGCCAGCAGCTTTACAGAGTCCTACGAGCAGTACTTC. The chain has TRBV11-1 and TRBJ2-7; D is ambiguous. The V and J ends lost 3 bases and 1 base respectively, with 7 bases between them. CDR1 SGHAT and CDR2 FQDESV come from the germline V gene (reference sequence). The CDR3 extends over 13 amino acids. The entire variable domain, with the rest obtained from reference TRBV11-1 and TRBJ2-7, is as follows: EAEVAQSPRYKITEKSQAVAFWCDPISGHATLYWYRQILGQGPELLVQFQDESVVDDSQLPKDRFSAERLKGVDSTLKIQPAELGDSAMYLCASSFTESYEQYFGPGTRLTVT.

The rearrangement joins TRBV30 to TRBJ2-1; no firm D call. The germline gives CDR1 GTSNPN, CDR2 SVGIG (reference sequence). The CDR3 totals 13 residues. Between the trimmed V and J ends, which lost 2 bases and 4 bases, there was a span of 9 bases. DNA for the CDR3: TGTGCCTGGAGTCCGCTATTATACAATGAGCAGTTCTTC. Translated: CAWSPLLYNEQFF.

V gene TRBV15 combines with J gene TRBJ2-7; D not certain. Between the trimmed V and J ends, which lost 0 bases and 0 bases, there was a span of 9 bases. CDR1 and CDR2 (germline): LNHNV, YYDKDF (reference sequence). CDR3 length: 15 amino acids. This chain's CDR3 is CATSRDRPVSYEQYF. The DNA of the CDR3 is TGTGCCACCAGCAGAGATCGCCCCGTCTCCTACGAGCAGTACTTC.

A few counts support this clone. V gene TRBV7-9 combines with J gene TRBJ1-2; D might be TRBD1 (5 bases). CDR1 SEHNR and CDR2 FQNEAQ come from the germline V gene (reference sequence). V was shortened by 5 bases and J by 8 bases, with 18 bases between the two germline ends. The CDR3 runs to 14 residues. CDR3 sequence (DNA): TGTGCCAGCAGCCCGACAGATACGTCTACGGGCTACACCTTC. This gives the protein CASSPTDTSTGYTF.